This T cell receptor beta chain was sequenced for a study of T cells in Graves' hyperthyroidism and ophthalmopathy. Study summary: Initial diagnosis, before any treatment, was when peripheral blood was collected. Whole-study findings and limits: Most clonotypes expanded in thyroid above 0.001 were likewise present in blood.

Individuals with ophthalmopathy presented a Clinical Activity Score of at least 3, a NOSPECS grade of at least 4 and a duration under 3 months. Exclusion of a patient resulted from uncontrolled infection, other autoimmune disease, pregnancy or lactation. TCR beta CDR3 region amplification was performed from RNA transcripts. HTBI primers were employed in a first-round RT-PCR of the TCR CDR3. MiXCR, run by TCRdb on the multiplex PCR reads, gives a single entry per CDR3 protein. This table holds roughly 400,000 distinct CDR3 sequences, roughly 13% found once. This CDR3 comprises 13 residues. Trimming stripped 6 bases from V and 4 bases from J, with 11 bases between. Looked up from germline, CDR1 is MNHNS and CDR2 is SASEGT. This clonotype was seen many times. The target antigen is unknown.

The specimen sequenced was blood. The chain has TRBV6-1 and TRBJ2-3, with D hard to call. This sequence was found in a man over 45 with Graves' ophthalmopathy. This CDR3 is CASRLTPADTQYF. CDR3 coding DNA: TGTGCCAGCAGACTAACCCCGGCAGATACGCAGTATTTT.